This section outlines one T cell receptor (beta chain) sequence together with its context. Antigen unknown. The authors incorporated unique molecular identifiers into the TCR beta cDNA libraries. TCRdb called the PCR reads again in MiXCR, with one record for every CDR3 protein. The data contain fewer than 900,000 distinct CDR3 sequences, roughly 46% of them seen just once; the ten biggest clones take up approximately 4.4%. V was cut by 2 bases and J by 8 bases, with 18 bases left in between. The CDR3 consists of 14 residues. The germline gives CDR1 GTSNPN, CDR2 SVGIG (reference sequence). The data derive from a study of post-analysis software for immune sequencing data. The study's findings and limits: The five TRBV segments detected at higher frequency in patients than in controls included TRBV5-6, TRBV5-1 and TRBV20-1.

This clonotype originated in a girl between 5 and 17 years old with multiple sclerosis. V gene TRBV30 combines with J gene TRBJ1-2; perhaps TRBD1 as D (5 bases). The sample was blood. This CDR3 is CAWSIVDSLSGYTF. CDR3 nucleotides: TGTGCCTGGAGTATCGTCGACAGTCTGTCCGGCTACACCTTC.